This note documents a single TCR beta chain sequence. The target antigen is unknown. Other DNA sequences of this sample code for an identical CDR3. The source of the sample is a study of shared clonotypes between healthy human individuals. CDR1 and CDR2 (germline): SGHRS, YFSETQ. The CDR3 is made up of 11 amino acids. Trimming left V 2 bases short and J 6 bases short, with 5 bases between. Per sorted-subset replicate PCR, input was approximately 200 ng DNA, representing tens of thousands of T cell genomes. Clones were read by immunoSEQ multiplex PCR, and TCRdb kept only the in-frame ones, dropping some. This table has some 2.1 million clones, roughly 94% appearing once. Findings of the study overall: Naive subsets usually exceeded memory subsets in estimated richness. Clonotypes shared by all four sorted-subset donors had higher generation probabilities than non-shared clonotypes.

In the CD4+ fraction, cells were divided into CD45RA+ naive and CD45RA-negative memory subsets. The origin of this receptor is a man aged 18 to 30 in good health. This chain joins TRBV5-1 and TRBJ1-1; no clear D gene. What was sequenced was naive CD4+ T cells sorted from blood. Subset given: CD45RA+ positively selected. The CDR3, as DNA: TGCGCCAGCAGCTTAGGACCTGAAGCTTTCTTT. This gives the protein CASSLGPEAFF. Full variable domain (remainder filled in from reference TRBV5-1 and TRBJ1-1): KAGVTQTPRYLIKTRGQQVTLSCSPISGHRSVSWYQQTPGQGLQFLFEYFSETQRNKGNFPGRFSGRQFSNSRSEMNVSTLELGDSALYLCASSLGPEAFFGQGTRLTVV.